The 14 T cell receptor beta chains below come from one sample, sequenced in a study of T cells in Graves' hyperthyroidism and ophthalmopathy. The source material, RNA transcripts, was used to amplify TCR beta CDR3 regions. Carried out on the TCR CDR3, a first-round RT-PCR used the HTBI primer set. TCRdb re-called the multiplex PCR reads through MiXCR, storing one row per CDR3 protein. The profile shows about 350,000 distinct CDR3 sequences, about a sixth of them singletons. Sequencing was performed on blood. The receptors here all came from a woman in her 40s with Graves' ophthalmopathy.

V gene TRBV28 combines with J gene TRBJ1-5, with D unclear. The V end lost 4 bases, the J end lost 7 bases, and 14 bases lay between the germline ends. From germline, CDR1 is MDHEN and CDR2 SYDVKM. The CDR3 runs 14 residues. The CDR3 sequence is CASSYPGEGQPQHF. CDR3 DNA sequence: TGTGCCAGCAGTTACCCCGGCGAGGGACAGCCCCAGCATTTT.

The table lists this clonotype with many counts. The rearrangement uses TRBV7-2 and TRBJ1-1, with D maybe TRBD1 (5 bases). The CDR3 covers 13 residues. Per the germline V gene, CDR1 is SGHTA and CDR2 is FQGNSA. The V end was cut by 5 bases, the J end by 1 base, with 8 bases between. CDR3 in amino acids: CASSRRGNTEAFF. In nucleotides, the CDR3 is TGTGCCAGCAGCCGGAGGGGGAACACTGAAGCTTTCTTT.

This clonotype has a count of ten or more. The CDR3 protein is CSASSDSYEQYF. In DNA, the CDR3 is TGCAGTGCCAGTTCTGACTCCTACGAGCAGTACTTC. The rearrangement uses TRBV20-1 and TRBJ2-7; no definite D call. From germline, CDR1 is DFQATT and CDR2 SNEGSKA (reference sequence). This CDR3 comprises 12 residues. The V end was cut by 6 bases, the J end by 0 bases, with 9 bases between.

Ten or more counts support this clonotype. The CDR3 bases are TGTGCCAGCAGGGACCGGGACAGGGCCTCTGGCTACACCTTC. This encodes CASRDRDRASGYTF. This sequence joins TRBV28 and TRBJ1-2, with 9 bases that match TRBD1. Germline CDR1 MDHEN, CDR2 SYDVKM. CDR3 length: 14 residues. Trimming took 6 bases from V and 7 from J; bases not matched to a gene: 9.

There are many counts of this clonotype. The chain recombines TRBV6-2 or TRBV6-3 with TRBJ2-1; TRBD1 aligns across 11 bases. V trimming: 6 bases; J trimming: 5 bases; junction bases outside the gene matches: 9. The CDR3 runs 16 residues. The germline V gene encodes CDR1 MNHEY and CDR2 SVGEGT. The CDR3, as DNA: TGTGCCAGCAGCCCCCAGAGGGGACAGGGGGACAATGAGCAGTTCTTC. Translating it yields CASSPQRGQGDNEQFF.

This clonotype occurred many times. The chain links TRBV10-3 to TRBJ2-7; 12 bases line up with TRBD2. V lost 5 bases, J lost 5 bases, and 4 bases stayed unmatched. The CDR3 sequence is 14 residues long. Germline lookup yields CDR1 ENHRY and CDR2 SYGVKD. The CDR3 spells CAISPTSGSHEQYF. CDR3 in DNA: TGTGCCATCAGTCCGACTAGCGGGAGCCACGAGCAGTACTTC.

The DNA of the CDR3 is TGTGCCTGGAAGTTCACGAGCTCTGGAAACACCATATATTTT. Protein product: CAWKFTSSGNTIYF. V usage is TRBV30 and J usage is TRBJ1-3; D uncertain. Trimming removed 4 bases at V and 0 bases at J, with 10 bases between. From germline, CDR1 is GTSNPN and CDR2 SVGIG (reference sequence). CDR3 length equals 14 residues.

This clonotype has at least ten counts. The chain recombines TRBV15 with TRBJ1-5; D remains ambiguous. Germline loops: CDR1 LNHNV, CDR2 YYDKDF (reference sequence). Trimming removed 0 bases at V and 11 bases at J, with 11 bases between. This CDR3 has 13 residues. CDR3 coding DNA: TGTGCCACCAGCAGAGATCTGCTGGGGACCCAGCATTTT. It codes for CATSRDLLGTQHF.

This clonotype came up many times. The CDR3 spells CASSERGTYGYTF. The DNA for the CDR3 is TGTGCCAGCAGTGAAAGAGGTACCTATGGCTACACCTTC. This chain joins TRBV6-1 and TRBJ1-2; unclear D gene. The CDR3 length is 13 residues. The V gene's germline CDR1 is MNHNS and CDR2 SASEGT. Trimming took off 2 bases at V and 4 bases at J, with 8 bases between the two ends.

This clonotype appeared many times. This rearrangement joins TRBV28 to TRBJ2-7, with 7 bases lining up with TRBD2. V shed 3 bases and J 6 bases; nucleotides not matched to a gene: 8. Germline loops: CDR1 MDHEN, CDR2 SYDVKM. This CDR3 is built from 14 residues. DNA of the CDR3: TGTGCCAGCAGTTTTCGAGGGAGGGCCGTCGAGCAGTACTTC. Translated, it gives CASSFRGRAVEQYF.

This chain connects TRBV7-2 to TRBJ1-1; D is ambiguous. The CDR3 runs 13 residues. Trimming left V 6 bases short and J 4 bases short, with 12 bases between. Per germline, CDR1 SGHTA and CDR2 FQGNSA. The CDR3 sequence: CASRFLAGTEAFF. CDR3 coding DNA: TGTGCCAGCAGATTCTTAGCGGGCACTGAAGCTTTCTTT.

This clonotype was detected ten times or more. The gene calls are TRBV7-6 and TRBJ2-7, with D perhaps matching TRBD1 (5 bases). V lost 5 bases to trimming and J lost 6 bases, with 14 bases between them. Germline V gene data show CDR1 as SGHVS and CDR2 as FNYEAQ. The CDR3 consists of 13 residues. CDR3 coding DNA: TGTGCCAGCAGCCTGCGTCAGGGTCCCGAGCAGTACTTC. Translation gives CASSLRQGPEQYF.

This clonotype was counted many times. The CDR3 DNA sequence: TGTGCCATCGGAGTCCGACCAGGCTCGAACACTGAAGCTTTCTTT. Translating it yields CAIGVRPGSNTEAFF. The V and J genes are TRBV10-3 and TRBJ1-1; no clear D. CDR1 ENHRY and CDR2 SYGVKD come from the germline V gene. This CDR3 has 15 amino acids. Trimming pared 8 bases from V and 1 base from J, leaving 17 bases between.

In its sample, this clonotype was seen many times. The chain joins TRBV6-1 to TRBJ2-7; TRBD1 matches at 8 bases. Germline V gives CDR1 MNHNS, CDR2 SASEGT. The CDR3 sequence is 15 residues long. V shed 6 bases, J shed 3 bases, and the junction held 10 bases outside the gene matches. The CDR3 sequence is CASSPLGQGGYEQYF. The CDR3 DNA sequence: TGTGCCAGCAGCCCTCTAGGACAGGGTGGCTACGAGCAGTACTTC.